These 28 T cell receptor beta chains originate from one sample sequenced in a study of T cells in Graves' hyperthyroidism and ophthalmopathy. RNA transcripts were the template for amplifying TCR beta CDR3 regions. First-round RT-PCR with HTBI primers amplified the TCR CDR3 region. TCRdb independently ran MiXCR on the multiplex PCR reads; one entry per CDR3 protein. Of more than 500,000 distinct CDR3 sequences in the sample, around 15% are singletons; the top ten hold around 4.5%. Specimen: blood. The receptors come from a woman aged 40 to 49 with Graves' ophthalmopathy.

The table lists this clonotype with many counts. CDR3 coding DNA: TGTGCCAGCAGCTCCGCCCGGGACAGTTTCTACGAGCAGTACTTC. Translating it yields CASSSARDSFYEQYF. V and J are TRBV6-2 or TRBV6-3 and TRBJ2-7, with 7 bases aligning to TRBD1. After removal of 6 bases from V and 3 bases from J, the junction contained 11 bases not matched to a gene. Germline V gene data show CDR1 as MNHEY and CDR2 as SVGEGT. The CDR3 loop spans 15 amino acids.

This clonotype appeared many times. The chain carries TRBV20-1 and TRBJ1-1; TRBD1 matches at 7 bases. CDR3 size: 14 residues. The germline CDR1 and CDR2 sequences are DFQATT and SNEGSKA (reference sequence). J was trimmed by 3 bases and V by 1 base; bases with no gene match: 5. CDR3 DNA sequence: TGCAGTGCTAGAGGGTTCGGACAGGACACTGAAGCTTTCTTT. This sequence encodes CSARGFGQDTEAFF.

Only a few counts were recorded for this clonotype. The chain couples TRBV3-1 to TRBJ2-7; TRBD1 or TRBD2 may be the D gene (6 bases each). The length of the CDR3 is 17 residues. The V end lost 1 base, the J end lost 1 base, and 17 bases lay between the germline ends. Germline V lookup: CDR1 LGHDT, CDR2 YNNKEL (reference sequence). The CDR3 DNA is TGTGCCAGCAGCCAAGGAAGCAAGGGGGGAGGATCCTACGAGCAGTACTTC. Protein: CASSQGSKGGGSYEQYF.

This clonotype was found a few times. This chain connects TRBV6-9 to TRBJ2-2; 8 nucleotides agree with TRBD1. With 4 bases clipped from V and 3 bases from J, the junction kept 10 bases outside the gene matches. CDR3 length: 17 amino acids. Germline V gives CDR1 MNHGY, CDR2 SVAAGI. The CDR3 is CASSSRRDRCYTGELFF. The CDR3 bases are TGTGCCAGCAGTTCTCGACGGGACAGGTGCTACACCGGGGAGCTGTTTTTT.

This clonotype has at least ten counts. The V and J genes are TRBV12-3 or TRBV12-4 and TRBJ1-1; D unresolved. The V end was cut by 5 bases, the J end by 5 bases, with 15 bases between. This CDR3 region has 14 residues. The CDR3 protein is CASSPLQRVTEAFF. The CDR3 DNA reads TGTGCCAGCAGTCCCCTACAAAGGGTTACTGAAGCTTTCTTT.

This clonotype was detected many times. The chain links TRBV6-2 or TRBV6-3 to TRBJ2-2, with 8 bases fitting TRBD2. Per the germline V gene, CDR1 is MNHEY and CDR2 is SVGEGT. The trim removed 0 bases at V and 4 bases at J, leaving 10 bases unmatched. The CDR3 extends over 18 amino acids. This CDR3 reads CASSYSFRKRESTGELFF. The CDR3 bases are TGTGCCAGCAGTTACTCGTTTCGGAAGCGGGAGAGCACCGGGGAGCTGTTTTTT.

The CDR3 coding sequence is TGTGCCAGCAGCCAAGAATTAACAGCACGGGGACAAAACACTGAAGCTTTCTTT. The encoded protein is CASSQELTARGQNTEAFF. V usage is TRBV14 and J usage is TRBJ1-1, with a weak D call TRBD1 (6 bases). The V and J ends lost 0 bases and 2 bases respectively, with 19 bases between them. The CDR3 is 18 residues long. Per germline, CDR1 SGHDN and CDR2 FVKESK.

This clonotype showed up many times. This chain uses TRBV27 with TRBJ2-7, with 7 bases aligning to TRBD1. Germline lookup yields CDR1 MNHEY and CDR2 SMNVEV (reference sequence). V was clipped by 7 bases and J by 2 bases; unmatched bases: 17. This CDR3 is 17 amino acids long. The CDR3 protein is CASMTRDVTGFAYEQYF. CDR3 bases: TGTGCCAGCATGACCCGCGACGTGACAGGGTTTGCCTACGAGCAGTACTTC.

This clonotype was observed many times. The genes are TRBV30 and TRBJ2-2; weak D call: TRBD2 (5 bases). CDR3 length: 12 amino acids. Germline CDR1 and CDR2: GTSNPN and SVGIG (reference sequence). V was clipped by 5 bases and J by 4 bases, with 8 bases between them. CDR3 loop: CAWLSATGELFF. CDR3 DNA sequence: TGTGCCTGGCTTAGCGCCACCGGGGAGCTGTTTTTT.

The chain carries TRBV29-1 and TRBJ1-3; tentative D call: TRBD1 (5 bases). Trimming took off 4 bases at V and 1 base at J, with 11 bases between the two ends. Germline V gives CDR1 SQVTM, CDR2 ANQGSEA. The CDR3 is 14 residues long. The CDR3 here is CSVGWAGSGNTIYF. CDR3 in DNA: TGCAGCGTTGGGTGGGCAGGGTCTGGAAACACCATATATTTT.

This clonotype appeared a few times. The chain carries TRBV13 and TRBJ1-2; 7 bases fit TRBD1. The germline V gene has CDR1 PRHDT and CDR2 FYEKMQ (reference sequence). This CDR3 contains 14 residues. Trimming removed 5 bases from V and 5 bases from J; junction bases left unmatched: 8. The CDR3 coding sequence is TGTGCCAGCAGCCACCCCGGGACAGCATATGGCTACACCTTC. This translates into CASSHPGTAYGYTF.

This clonotype occurred many times. Since no conserved phenylalanine or tryptophan closes the CDR3, a read error is the likely cause. J is TRBJ1-1 and V is TRBV29-1, with no clear D. With 3 bases removed from V and 1 base from J, the gap between germline ends came to 3 bases. Germline CDR1 and CDR2: SQVTM and ANQGSEA. This CDR3 is built from 11 residues. In DNA form, the CDR3 reads TGCAGCGTTGAGAAGAACACTGAAGCTTTCCTT. Amino acid sequence: CSVEKNTEAFL.

This clonotype has at least ten counts. The gene calls are TRBV4-1 and TRBJ2-7, with TRBD2 matching 10 bases. This CDR3 has 19 residues. CDR1 MGHRA and CDR2 YSYEKL come from the germline V gene. Unmatched junction bases numbered 16, after V lost 1 base and J lost 4 bases. The CDR3 sequence is CASSQALTSGTLRAYEQYF. In DNA, the CDR3 is TGCGCCAGCAGCCAAGCCCTTACTAGCGGGACCCTTAGGGCGTACGAGCAGTACTTC.

This clonotype showed up many times. The genes are TRBV9 and TRBJ1-2; TRBD1 might be the D (6 bases). The germline V gene has CDR1 SGDLS and CDR2 YYNGEE. V dropped 4 bases and J dropped 1 base, with 14 bases sitting between them. The CDR3 extends over 15 amino acids. The CDR3 loop is CASSPTGTHNYGYTF. DNA for the CDR3: TGTGCCAGCAGCCCGACCGGGACACATAACTATGGCTACACCTTC.

This clonotype was observed at least ten times. This chain joins TRBV6-2 or TRBV6-3 and TRBJ2-5; D is perhaps TRBD1 or TRBD2 (5 bases each). Trimming cost V 6 bases and J 4 bases, with 15 bases left between them. Germline CDR1 MNHEY, CDR2 SVGEGT. There are 14 residues in the CDR3. The CDR3 loop reads CASSLSSGPETQYF. The CDR3 DNA reads TGTGCCAGCAGCCTCAGCTCGGGACCAGAGACCCAGTACTTC.

This clonotype was observed at least ten times. V and J are TRBV12-3 or TRBV12-4 and TRBJ1-5, with D hard to call. Trimming pared 1 base from V and 9 bases from J, leaving 7 bases between. The CDR3 contains 12 residues. DNA of the CDR3: TGTGCCAGCAGTTTAGGGAACTGGCCCCAGCATTTT. Translating gives CASSLGNWPQHF.

This clonotype was detected many times. The chain recombines TRBV6-2 or TRBV6-3 with TRBJ2-7; D ambiguous. Looked up from germline, CDR1 is MNHEY and CDR2 is SVGEGT. The CDR3 length is 11 residues. V was trimmed by 5 bases and J by 6 bases, leaving 8 bases between them. The CDR3 DNA reads as TGTGCCAGCAGTAAGGTTCGCGAGCAGTACTTC. Amino acids: CASSKVREQYF.

At least ten counts were recorded for this clonotype. V is TRBV7-8 and J is TRBJ2-7; 7 nucleotides align to TRBD2. Per the germline V gene, CDR1 is SGHVS and CDR2 is FQNEAQ. The CDR3 is made up of 17 amino acids. The ends lost 6 bases at V and 0 bases at J; junction bases unmatched: 14. DNA of the CDR3: TGTGCCAGCAGATCCTGGGAGGGGCAGCGGGACTCCTACGAGCAGTACTTC. Translated, it gives CASRSWEGQRDSYEQYF.

V usage is TRBV5-1 and J usage is TRBJ1-1; 7 bases match TRBD1. The CDR3 covers 16 residues. The germline V gene encodes CDR1 SGHRS and CDR2 YFSETQ. Trimming removed 7 bases from V and 4 bases from J; junction bases left unmatched: 16. CDR3 loop: CASEKGRGTRTTEAFF. The CDR3 bases are TGCGCCAGCGAAAAGGGCAGGGGGACGAGGACCACTGAAGCTTTCTTT.

This clonotype was seen many times. The genes are TRBV18 and TRBJ2-5, with D possibly being TRBD1 or TRBD2 (6 bases each). CDR3 length equals 15 residues. V gave up 0 bases and J gave up 2 bases, with 10 bases separating them. Per the germline V gene, CDR1 is KGHSH and CDR2 is LQKENI. The CDR3 nucleotides are TGTGCCAGCTCACCACCGCCGGGGGCACAAGAGACCCAGTACTTC. It translates to CASSPPPGAQETQYF. Full variable domain (rest looked up from reference TRBV18 and TRBJ2-5): NAGVMQNPRHLVRRRGQEARLRCSPMKGHSHVYWYRQLPEEGLKFMVYLQKENIIDESGMPKERFSAEFPKEGPSILRIQQVVRGDSAAYFCASSPPPGAQETQYFGPGTRLLVL.

The chain recombines TRBV5-1 with TRBJ2-5; D remains ambiguous. The length of the CDR3 is 15 residues. Trimming took 0 bases from V and 3 from J, leaving 12 bases between them. Germline CDR1 is SGHRS and CDR2 is YFSETQ. CDR3 in amino acids: CASSLEPRSKETQYF. The CDR3 DNA is TGCGCCAGCAGCTTGGAGCCCAGGTCGAAAGAGACCCAGTACTTC.

This clonotype came up a few times. The chain employs TRBV5-8 and TRBJ2-7, with D perhaps TRBD2 (6 bases). Germline lookup yields CDR1 SGHTS and CDR2 YDEGEE. CDR3 length equals 13 residues. The germline V and J ends were trimmed by 6 bases and 6 bases, with 16 bases remaining between them. The CDR3 DNA reads TGTGCCAGCACCCCGGGAGTTGGAGGCGAGCAGTACTTC. Its protein is CASTPGVGGEQYF.

V usage is TRBV7-2 and J usage is TRBJ1-2; D is perhaps TRBD1 (5 bases). This CDR3 spans 14 amino acids. V lost 5 bases and J 7 bases, leaving 17 bases between the germline ends. Germline V gives CDR1 SGHTA, CDR2 FQGNSA. The CDR3 spells CASSADGAVGGYTF. Here the CDR3 DNA reads TGTGCCAGCAGCGCCGACGGGGCGGTGGGTGGCTACACCTTC.

This clonotype was counted ten times or more. The rearrangement joins TRBV6-5 to TRBJ2-5, with D perhaps TRBD2 (6 bases). This CDR3 spans 12 amino acids. The germline V gene encodes CDR1 MNHEY and CDR2 SVGAGI. V dropped 10 bases and J dropped 5 bases, with 14 bases sitting between them. CDR3 protein: CATSAGSETQYF. CDR3 bases: TGTGCCACGTCGGCGGGGTCTGAGACCCAGTACTTC.

Ten or more counts support this clonotype. V and J are TRBV7-2 and TRBJ2-2, with 7 bases aligning to TRBD1. V trimming: 0 bases; J trimming: 4 bases; junction bases outside the gene matches: 2. Looked up from germline, CDR1 is SGHTA and CDR2 is FQGNSA. The CDR3 sequence is 15 residues long. This CDR3 is CASSLARTGTGELFF. The CDR3 nucleotides read TGTGCCAGCAGCTTAGCGCGGACAGGCACCGGGGAGCTGTTTTTT.

This clonotype has a count of ten or more. The J gene is TRBJ2-7, the V gene TRBV29-1, with D perhaps TRBD1 (5 bases). The germline V gene encodes CDR1 SQVTM and CDR2 ANQGSEA. The V end lost 4 bases, the J end lost 2 bases, and 12 bases lay between the germline ends. The CDR3 has 13 residues. The CDR3 DNA is TGCAGCGTTGCAGGTCAGGACACCTACGAGCAGTACTTC. Translation gives CSVAGQDTYEQYF.

This clonotype was seen repeatedly, ten times or more. The chain's CDR3 is CASSQEYRVNQPQHF. CDR3 coding DNA: TGTGCCAGCAGCCAAGAGTACAGAGTAAATCAGCCCCAGCATTTT. J is TRBJ1-5 and V is TRBV4-2; no reliable D call. Germline V lookup: CDR1 LGHNA, CDR2 YNFKEQ. This CDR3 region has 15 residues. V was shortened by 0 bases and J by 4 bases, with 10 bases between the two germline ends.

This clonotype was recorded a few times. This sequence joins TRBV20-1 and TRBJ2-2; D might be TRBD1 or TRBD2, each matching 5 bases. V was clipped by 1 base and J by 2 bases, with 11 bases between them. The germline V gene encodes CDR1 DFQATT and CDR2 SNEGSKA (reference sequence). The CDR3 extends over 15 amino acids. The CDR3 coding sequence is TGCAGTGCTAGAGGGAGACGGGGCAACACCGGGGAGCTGTTTTTT. The encoded protein is CSARGRRGNTGELFF.